The 8 T cell receptor beta chains reported below all come from one sample, sequenced in a study of early T cells in non-severe SARS-CoV-2 infection. TCRdb re-derived calls from the 5' RACE reads in MiXCR, one entry per CDR3 protein. The profile covers about 48,000 distinct CDR3 sequences, with 6.5% to 9.5% appearing a single time and 5% to 6.5% taken by the ten largest. Sequencing was performed on whole blood. These receptors originate from an adult who was a healthcare worker with PCR-confirmed SARS-CoV-2 infection or an uninfected control (not recorded which).

This clonotype is deemed medium-sized. V is TRBV7-9 and J is TRBJ2-1; 10 bases line up with TRBD2. V lost 4 bases to trimming and J lost 4 bases; unmatched junction nucleotides: 10. The CDR3 sequence is 17 residues long. CDR1 and CDR2 from the germline V gene are SEHNR and FQNEAQ (reference sequence). CDR3 sequence reads: CASSYPRLAGDYNEQFF. The CDR3 coding sequence is TGTGCCAGCAGCTACCCCCGTCTAGCGGGAGATTACAATGAGCAGTTCTTC.

Turning to this clonotype: A much larger clone differs from this one at a single base, so this may be a read error. The chain uses TRBV29-1 and TRBJ2-7; no reliable D call. Germline V gene sequence: CDR1 SQVTM, CDR2 ANQGSEA. CDR3 length equals 13 residues. Between the trimmed V and J ends, which lost 5 bases and 0 bases, there was a span of 11 bases. The CDR3 reads CSVQDGVSYEQYF. CDR3 sequence (DNA): TGCAGCGTTCAGGACGGCGTCTCCTACGAGCAGTACTTC.

This chain joins TRBV5-1 and TRBJ1-1; TRBD1 matches at 9 bases. Germline-derived CDR1 and CDR2 are SGHRS and YFSETQ. V dropped 0 bases and J dropped 1; count of bases not matched to a gene: 1. There are 15 residues in the CDR3. The CDR3 DNA is TGCGCCAGCAGCTTGGGGGACAGGGAGAACACTGAAGCTTTCTTT. Protein product: CASSLGDRENTEAFF.

There are many counts of this clonotype. CDR3 residues: CATTGRNNSPLHF. The CDR3 coding sequence is TGTGCCACTACGGGACGGAATAATTCACCCCTCCACTTT. V usage is TRBV27 and J usage is TRBJ1-6, with D perhaps matching TRBD1 (5 bases). V lost 10 bases to trimming and J lost 5 bases, with 12 bases between them. CDR3 length: 13 amino acids. CDR1 MNHEY and CDR2 SMNVEV come from the germline V gene (reference sequence).

This clonotype has at least ten counts. The CDR3, as DNA: TGTGCCATCGCCATGAACACTGAAGCTTTCTTT. Amino acids: CAIAMNTEAFF. The chain employs TRBV28 and TRBJ1-1, with unresolved D. The germline V gene has CDR1 MDHEN and CDR2 SYDVKM. The CDR3 runs 11 residues. V gave up 10 bases and J gave up 0 bases, with 6 bases separating them.

This clonotype was recorded a few times. The chain is built from TRBV3-1 and TRBJ1-1, with D tentatively TRBD1 (5 bases). Trimming removed 0 bases at V and 0 bases at J, with 11 bases between. In germline, CDR1 is LGHDT, CDR2 YNNKEL (reference sequence). This CDR3 is built from 16 residues. CDR3 sequence (DNA): TGTGCCAGCAGCCAAGATCAGGGCAGGTTGAACACTGAAGCTTTCTTT. This gives the protein CASSQDQGRLNTEAFF. The full variable domain, with the rest looked up from reference TRBV3-1 and TRBJ1-1, is DTAVSQTPKYLVTQMGNDKSIKCEQNLGHDTMYWYKQDSKKFLKIMFSYNNKELIINETVPNRFSPKSPDKAHLNLHINSLELGDSAVYFCASSQDQGRLNTEAFFGQGTRLTVV.

The genes are TRBV5-6 and TRBJ1-6; D possibly corresponds to TRBD1 (5 bases). Trimming took 4 bases from V and 7 from J, leaving 21 bases between them. The germline V gene has CDR1 SGHDT and CDR2 YYEEEE. The CDR3 totals 17 residues. The CDR3 here is CASSVWDYLTGNSPLHF. Written as DNA, the CDR3 is TGTGCCAGCAGCGTGTGGGACTACCTAACCGGCAATTCACCCCTCCACTTT. Supplemented by reference TRBV5-6 and TRBJ1-6, the full variable domain reads DAGVTQSPTHLIKTRGQQVTLRCSPKSGHDTVSWYQQALGQGPQFIFQYYEEEERQRGNFPDRFSGHQFPNYSSELNVNALLLGDSALYLCASSVWDYLTGNSPLHFGNGTRLTVT.

V and J are TRBV20-1 and TRBJ2-7; 9 nucleotides align to TRBD1. This CDR3 has 12 residues. Germline values: CDR1 DFQATT, CDR2 SNEGSKA (reference sequence). The V and J ends lost 7 bases and 0 bases, in that order; junction bases with no gene match: 1. The CDR3 DNA is TGCAGTGGGACAGGGGTCTCCTACGAGCAGTACTTC. This gives the protein CSGTGVSYEQYF.